This record covers a single T cell receptor (beta chain). This table comes from immunoSEQ multiplex PCR, and its TCRdb copy is limited to in-frame clones, with some not included. The sample contains about 37,000 clones, around 89% of which appear only once. The V gene's germline CDR1 is LGHNA and CDR2 YSLEER. Losses at the gene ends were 0 bases for V and 1 base for J; bases not matched to a gene: 13. The CDR3 is made up of 21 amino acids. This sample was taken from a study of OX40 agonist ivuxolimab in advanced cancers. Background on the study: Hepatocellular carcinoma, melanoma, renal cell or head and neck cancer was diagnosed in the dose-escalation patients. Aged roughly 23 to 85 with a mean of 60 years, they were approximately 79% male.

The gene calls are TRBV4-3 and TRBJ2-5, with 14 bases lining up with TRBD2. The sequence was obtained from an adult with an advanced solid tumor such as melanoma, head and neck, liver or kidney cancer. Sequenced here: CD4+ or CD8+ T cells sorted from blood, sampled in a trial of the OX40 agonist ivuxolimab. CDR3 region: CASSQDFPTSGGASRQETQYF. Written as DNA, the CDR3 is TGCGCCAGCAGCCAAGATTTTCCGACTAGCGGGGGGGCCTCTCGCCAAGAGACCCAGTACTTC.